A single sample is the source of the 28 T cell receptor beta chains below, sequenced in a study of shared clonotypes between healthy human individuals. Repertoires were generated with immunoSEQ multiplex PCR, while TCRdb's copy carries only in-frame clones and drops some. Of about 2.4 million clones listed, roughly 93% are singletons. Sample: naive CD4+ T cells from PBMCs. Subset given: CD45RA+ positively selected. These receptors came from a man aged 18 to 30 in good health. Some clones in this sample may be carry-over from other donors' samples.

This chain connects TRBV10-3 to TRBJ2-2; the match to TRBD2 covers 14 bases. This CDR3 has 17 residues. V was clipped by 10 bases and J by 3 bases; unmatched bases: 10. Germline CDR1 and CDR2: ENHRY and SYGVKD. In nucleotides, the CDR3 is TGTGCCACGGCCAACGGACTAGCGGGAGGAGACACCGGGGAGCTGTTTTTT. Translation gives CATANGLAGGDTGELFF.

The gene calls are TRBV7-8 and TRBJ1-2; 8 positions match TRBD1. After removal of 3 bases from V and 7 bases from J, the junction contained 4 bases not matched to a gene. CDR1 is SGHVS, CDR2 FQNEAQ, per germline. The CDR3 consists of 13 residues. CDR3 loop: CASSLAGGSGYTF. The CDR3 DNA follows: TGTGCCAGCAGCTTGGCAGGGGGCTCTGGCTACACCTTC.

The V gene is TRBV7-6, the J gene TRBJ1-2; perhaps TRBD1 as D (5 bases). The length of the CDR3 is 15 residues. Trimming cost V 3 bases and J 4 bases, with 15 bases left between them. Germline-derived CDR1 and CDR2 are SGHVS and FNYEAQ. CDR3 region: CASSLDAGTVYGYTF. The CDR3 DNA reads TGTGCCAGCAGCTTGGATGCCGGGACGGTCTATGGCTACACCTTC.

The chain has TRBV6-1 and TRBJ1-5; the D is unclear. The CDR3 runs to 14 residues. The germline gives CDR1 MNHNS, CDR2 SASEGT. Trimming cost V 8 bases and J 0 bases, with 11 bases left between them. The CDR3 reads CASRRSLSNQPQHF. The CDR3 DNA reads TGTGCCAGCCGGCGCAGCCTTAGCAATCAGCCCCAGCATTTT.

The CDR3 loop is CASSLGTDSGANVLTF. Written as DNA, the CDR3 is TGTGCCAGCAGCTTAGGGACAGACTCTGGGGCCAACGTCCTGACTTTC. This rearrangement joins TRBV7-9 to TRBJ2-6; a possible D gene is TRBD1 (6 bases). Looked up from germline, CDR1 is SEHNR and CDR2 is FQNEAQ (reference sequence). The CDR3 sequence is 16 residues long. Deletions cut 1 base from V and 0 bases from J, with 7 bases between.

The V gene is TRBV6-6, the J gene TRBJ1-4; D uncertain. The germline gives CDR1 MNHNY, CDR2 SVGAGI (reference sequence). The CDR3 totals 13 residues. V lost 10 bases and J lost 0, with 9 bases in between. The CDR3 DNA sequence: TGTGCCACCCTAGTTGCAACTAATGAAAAACTGTTTTTT. Its protein is CATLVATNEKLFF.

The chain has TRBV7-6 and TRBJ2-3; 14 bases are shared with TRBD2. The trim removed 5 bases at V and 3 bases at J, leaving 4 bases unmatched. Germline assignment: CDR1 SGHVS and CDR2 FNYEAQ. This CDR3 has 16 amino acids. Written as DNA, the CDR3 is TGTGCCAGCAGCCCGGGACTAGCGGGAGTTACAGATACGCAGTATTTT. It translates to CASSPGLAGVTDTQYF.

The chain joins TRBV10-3 to TRBJ2-7, with D hard to call. Germline V gene sequence: CDR1 ENHRY, CDR2 SYGVKD. The CDR3 runs 12 residues. Trimming left V 8 bases short and J 7 bases short, with 15 bases between. This chain's CDR3 is CAIWAPSGEQYF. The CDR3 DNA reads as TGTGCCATCTGGGCCCCCTCTGGGGAGCAGTACTTC.

The chain joins TRBV5-1 to TRBJ1-1; tentatively, D is TRBD1 (6 bases). Trimming stripped 3 bases from V and 1 base from J, with 13 bases between. The V gene's germline CDR1 is SGHRS and CDR2 YFSETQ. There are 15 residues in the CDR3. The chain's CDR3 is CASSSGQSPNTEAFF. The CDR3 DNA sequence: TGCGCCAGCAGCTCCGGACAGAGCCCGAACACTGAAGCTTTCTTT.

CDR3 coding DNA: TGTGCCAGCAGCTTGGGACCGACTGCGTCCTACGAGCAGTACTTC. The encoded protein is CASSLGPTASYEQYF. This chain uses TRBV5-6 with TRBJ2-7; D unclear. The ends were cut back, 0 bases at V and 1 base at J, with 11 bases in the middle. CDR3 length equals 15 residues. Germline CDR1 is SGHDT and CDR2 is YYEEEE. Drawing the rest from reference TRBV5-6 and TRBJ2-7, the complete variable domain is DAGVTQSPTHLIKTRGQQVTLRCSPKSGHDTVSWYQQALGQGPQFIFQYYEEEERQRGNFPDRFSGHQFPNYSSELNVNALLLGDSALYLCASSLGPTASYEQYFGPGTRLTVT.

A remark on this clone: Other DNA sequences of this sample code for an identical CDR3. The rearrangement joins TRBV7-2 to TRBJ1-2, with no clear D. This CDR3 spans 13 amino acids. Per the germline V gene, CDR1 is SGHTA and CDR2 is FQGNSA. V lost 6 bases, J lost 0 bases, and 8 bases lay in between. The CDR3 sequence: CASSPATNYGYTF. The CDR3 DNA follows: TGTGCCAGCAGTCCGGCAACTAACTATGGCTACACCTTC.

V and J are TRBV2 and TRBJ2-1; TRBD2 aligns across 10 bases. Germline trimming cut 6 bases from V and 8 bases from J; bases unmatched to any gene: 10. The CDR3 extends over 15 amino acids. CDR1 is SNHLY and CDR2 is FYNNEI in the germline V gene. The CDR3 protein is CASSAQRGGGDEQFF. DNA of the CDR3: TGTGCCAGCAGCGCACAGCGGGGGGGAGGGGATGAGCAGTTCTTC.

The chain uses TRBV7-2 and TRBJ2-5; D gene unclear. This CDR3 spans 13 amino acids. Deletions cut 4 bases from V and 0 bases from J, with 6 bases between. Germline CDR1 and CDR2: SGHTA and FQGNSA. The CDR3 coding sequence is TGTGCCAGCAGCTCGCCTAACCAAGAGACCCAGTACTTC. Amino acid sequence: CASSSPNQETQYF.

The rearrangement joins TRBV4-1 to TRBJ1-6; 7 nucleotides line up with TRBD1. CDR3 length: 19 residues. The V gene end was trimmed by 3 bases and the J gene end by 0 bases; junction bases not matched to a gene: 11. The germline V gene encodes CDR1 MGHRA and CDR2 YSYEKL. The CDR3 region has the DNA TGCGCCAGCAGCCAGACTCCGGGACAGTGGAGCTCCTATAATTCACCCCTCCACTTT. This encodes CASSQTPGQWSSYNSPLHF.

This chain joins TRBV9 and TRBJ1-4, with D hard to call. Germline CDR1 and CDR2: SGDLS and YYNGEE. Deletions cut 0 bases from V and 2 bases from J, with 11 bases between. The CDR3 sequence is 16 residues long. CDR3 sequence (DNA): TGTGCCAGCAGCGTAGGTTCCTGGCTGACTAATGAAAAACTGTTTTTT. Its protein product is CASSVGSWLTNEKLFF.

Regarding this clone: The same CDR3 arises from other DNA sequences in this sample as well. This sequence joins TRBV18 and TRBJ2-7; 7 positions match TRBD2. This CDR3 contains 16 residues. Looked up from germline, CDR1 is KGHSH and CDR2 is LQKENI. Trimming at V came to 0 bases and at J to 0 bases, leaving 5 bases not matched to a gene. The CDR3 DNA follows: TGTGCCAGCTCACCACCGGGAGGGTCCCGCTCCTACGAGCAGTACTTC. Translated, it gives CASSPPGGSRSYEQYF.

The CDR3 region has the DNA TGTGCCAGCAGCAAGCGACAGGAAACTAATGAAAAACTGTTTTTT. Amino acids: CASSKRQETNEKLFF. The rearrangement uses TRBV7-9 and TRBJ1-4; perhaps TRBD1 as D (6 bases). Germline V CDR1 and CDR2: SEHNR, FQNEAQ (reference sequence). Trimming cost V 5 bases and J 1 base, with 11 bases left between them. This CDR3 is built from 15 residues.

CDR3 sequence (DNA): TGTGCCAGCAGCTTAGTATGGTCCGAAGCTTTCTTT. It translates to CASSLVWSEAFF. This rearrangement joins TRBV11-2 to TRBJ1-1; D gene unclear. The CDR3 spans 12 residues. Trimming pared 1 base from V and 8 bases from J, leaving 8 bases between. CDR1 SGHAT and CDR2 FQNNGV come from the germline V gene.

V is TRBV5-4 and J is TRBJ2-1, with 11 nucleotides matching TRBD1. The CDR3 is made up of 15 amino acids. Germline CDR1 SGHNT, CDR2 YYREEE (reference sequence). V lost 4 bases and J lost 7; bases outside the gene matches: 7. The CDR3 region has the DNA TGTGCCAGCAGCGGCCGGACAGGGGGCTCGAATGAGCAGTTCTTC. This codes for CASSGRTGGSNEQFF.

The gene calls are TRBV6-5 and TRBJ2-7; D is tentatively TRBD1 or TRBD2 (5 bases each). Trimming pared 7 bases from V and 2 bases from J, leaving 9 bases between. The CDR3 sequence is 12 residues long. Germline-derived CDR1 and CDR2 are MNHEY and SVGAGI. The CDR3 nucleotides are TGTGCCAGCACCGGGGACGCCTACGAGCAGTACTTC. It codes for CASTGDAYEQYF.

CDR3 DNA sequence: TGCGCCAGCAGCCCTCTGGCGGGAGGCCCCCAAGAGACCCAGTACTTC. Translated, it gives CASSPLAGGPQETQYF. The chain uses TRBV5-1 and TRBJ2-5; 8 nucleotides match TRBD2. The CDR3 has 16 amino acids. Germline lookup yields CDR1 SGHRS and CDR2 YFSETQ. V lost 4 bases to trimming and J lost 1 base; unmatched junction nucleotides: 9.

The CDR3 sequence is CASSRLSGTDEQYF. In nucleotides, the CDR3 is TGTGCCAGCAGCCGACTAAGCGGGACCGACGAGCAGTACTTC. The chain is built from TRBV11-3 and TRBJ2-7; 7 bases are shared with TRBD2. V was pared by 5 bases and J by 5 bases, with 9 bases of the junction left unmatched. The CDR3 covers 14 residues. In germline, CDR1 is SGHNT, CDR2 YENEEA.

This chain links TRBV5-1 with TRBJ1-1; D unresolved. The germline V and J ends were trimmed by 0 bases and 4 bases, with 16 bases remaining between them. The CDR3 is 16 residues long. Germline-derived CDR1 and CDR2 are SGHRS and YFSETQ. The CDR3 DNA is TGCGCCAGCAGCTTGGCCGAAATGTCAGGCGGCACTGAAGCTTTCTTT. Residues: CASSLAEMSGGTEAFF.

For this clone: The sample contains more than one DNA sequence encoding this CDR3. V gene TRBV6-5 combines with J gene TRBJ1-4; TRBD1 aligns across 9 bases. Germline V lookup: CDR1 MNHEY, CDR2 SVGAGI. With V trimmed by 6 bases and J by 5 bases, 4 bases remained unmatched. The CDR3 has 14 residues. In nucleotides, the CDR3 is TGTGCCAGCAGCCGGGACAGGGAAAATGAAAAACTGTTTTTT. It is translated as CASSRDRENEKLFF.

V gene TRBV7-3 combines with J gene TRBJ2-1; D assignment may be TRBD1 or TRBD2 (5 bases each). The CDR3 loop spans 14 amino acids. V lost 2 bases to trimming and J lost 6 bases, with 11 bases between them. Per germline, CDR1 SGHTA and CDR2 FQGTGA. The CDR3 loop reads CASSLYRDPNEQFF. CDR3 nucleotides: TGTGCCAGCAGCTTATACCGGGACCCCAATGAGCAGTTCTTC.

The rearrangement links TRBV30 to TRBJ2-3; D unclear. This CDR3 has 12 residues. The germline V gene encodes CDR1 GTSNPN and CDR2 SVGIG (reference sequence). V lost 4 bases to trimming and J lost 6 bases, with 11 bases between them. The CDR3 DNA sequence: TGTGCCTGGAACCGTGGGTCGGATACGCAGTATTTT. This sequence encodes CAWNRGSDTQYF.

The chain couples TRBV11-2 to TRBJ2-6; D remains unclear. The CDR3 contains 14 residues. Germline V gene lookup returns CDR1 SGHAT and CDR2 FQNNGV. Trimming removed 5 bases at V and 0 bases at J, with 5 bases between. The CDR3 region has the DNA TGTGCCAGCAGCATTGTCTCTGGGGCCAACGTCCTGACTTTC. It encodes CASSIVSGANVLTF.

The chain joins TRBV7-6 to TRBJ2-5; D might be TRBD1 or TRBD2, each matching 5 bases. This CDR3 spans 13 amino acids. Germline values: CDR1 SGHVS, CDR2 FNYEAQ. V shed 10 bases and J shed 2 bases, with 14 bases lying between them. CDR3 bases: TGTGCCACCTCGTGGGGGAGACAAGAGACCCAGTACTTC. It is translated as CATSWGRQETQYF.